One T cell receptor beta chain is described in this entry. These data come from a study of blood T cell repertoires in COVID-19. Looking at the study overall: In each case, the material was cDNA or gDNA derived from T cells, B-cell-depleted T cells, or PBMCs.

V lost 4 bases and J lost 5, with 14 bases in between. There are 14 residues in the CDR3. CDR1 LNHDA and CDR2 SQIVND come from the germline V gene (reference sequence). Clones were sequenced by immunoSEQ multiplex PCR, and TCRdb holds only the in-frame ones, with some missing. The sample records some 80,000 clones, approximately 78% being singletons. The sequenced material came from peripheral blood. This receptor was taken from a human donor in a cohort sampled during active COVID-19. The chain uses TRBV19 and TRBJ1-1, with D maybe TRBD1 (6 bases). The CDR3 sequence is CASSKYRVPTEAFF. CDR3 in DNA: TGTGCCAGTAGTAAGTACAGGGTCCCTACTGAAGCTTTCTTT.